The 9 T cell receptor beta chains below were found in one sample sequenced in a study of cytomegalovirus exposure and HLA in healthy donors. PCR used 60 Vbeta primers and 13 Jbeta primers. Clones were read by immunoSEQ multiplex PCR, and TCRdb kept only the in-frame ones, dropping some. The sample holds around 150,000 clones; 80% to 85% are singletons and the top ten take approximately 8.1%. Material: PBMCs. The receptor set was obtained from a woman between 45 and 60 years old in good health and CMV-seropositive.

This sequence joins TRBV5-1 and TRBJ2-3; 7 bases agree with TRBD1. The trim removed 4 bases at V and 2 bases at J, leaving 10 bases unmatched. The CDR3 sequence is 16 residues long. Looked up from germline, CDR1 is SGHRS and CDR2 is YFSETQ. CDR3 sequence: CASSPGTALSTDTQYF. As DNA, the CDR3 is TGCGCCAGCAGCCCTGGGACAGCCTTATCCACAGATACGCAGTATTTT.

This chain joins TRBV19 and TRBJ2-1; 8 bases agree with TRBD1. V lost 5 bases to trimming and J lost 1 base; unmatched junction nucleotides: 10. CDR3 size: 17 residues. Germline loops: CDR1 LNHDA, CDR2 SQIVND (reference sequence). CDR3 amino acids: CASSLQNRQGSYNEQFF. CDR3 in DNA: TGTGCCAGTAGTCTCCAGAATAGACAGGGGTCCTACAATGAGCAGTTCTTC.

J is TRBJ2-3 and V is TRBV7-8; 8 nucleotides match TRBD2. V lost 3 bases, J lost 3 bases, and 11 bases stayed unmatched. The CDR3 spans 17 residues. Germline V gene data show CDR1 as SGHVS and CDR2 as FQNEAQ. DNA of the CDR3: TGTGCCAGCAGCTTTCTCGGCGCCAGCGGGGGAACAGATACGCAGTATTTT. Translating it yields CASSFLGASGGTDTQYF.

In DNA, the CDR3 is TGTGCCAGCAGCTTTCCCAGACTAGCGGGGCGCTCCTACGAGCAGTACTTC. It yields the protein CASSFPRLAGRSYEQYF. The rearrangement links TRBV11-2 to TRBJ2-7; 11 positions match TRBD2. The CDR3 length is 17 residues. The germline CDR1 and CDR2 sequences are SGHAT and FQNNGV. With V trimmed by 3 bases and J by 0 bases, 7 bases remained unmatched.

This chain links TRBV9 with TRBJ2-3; no clear D. CDR1 and CDR2 from the germline V gene are SGDLS and YYNGEE. Trimming pared 3 bases from V and 1 base from J, leaving 15 bases between. This CDR3 is built from 16 residues. The CDR3 bases are TGTGCCAGCAGCGGGCCCCATCTTCGGGGCACAGATACGCAGTATTTT. Its protein product is CASSGPHLRGTDTQYF.

The chain links TRBV7-2 to TRBJ1-5, with no clear D. CDR1 is SGHTA, CDR2 FQGNSA, per germline. This CDR3 contains 15 residues. Trimming took 3 bases from V and 3 from J, leaving 12 bases between them. CDR3 DNA sequence: TGTGCCAGCAGCTTCGGCAGCGATGCCAATCAGCCCCAGCATTTT. Encoded protein: CASSFGSDANQPQHF.

The chain joins TRBV5-4 to TRBJ2-6; D call uncertain. The CDR3 is made up of 13 amino acids. Trimming pared 5 bases from V and 4 bases from J, leaving 7 bases between. Germline loops: CDR1 SGHNT, CDR2 YYREEE (reference sequence). The CDR3 nucleotides are TGTGCCAGCAGTTCGAGGGGGGCCAACGTCCTGACTTTC. It translates to CASSSRGANVLTF.

This chain joins TRBV7-3 and TRBJ2-5; TRBD2 aligns across 9 bases. The CDR3 totals 15 residues. V trimming: 3 bases; J trimming: 4 bases; junction bases outside the gene matches: 6. Germline V gives CDR1 SGHTA, CDR2 FQGTGA. The CDR3 DNA reads TGTGCCAGCAGCTTGTTCGGCGGGGGGGGAGAGACCCAGTACTTC. Its protein is CASSLFGGGGETQYF.

V is TRBV18 and J is TRBJ2-4; 9 bases match TRBD1. Germline CDR1 and CDR2: KGHSH and LQKENI. The CDR3 has 14 residues. The V segment lost 2 bases and the J segment 5 bases; nucleotides outside the gene matches: 1. The CDR3 reads CASSPWTGENIQYF. The CDR3 DNA reads TGTGCCAGCTCACCATGGACAGGGGAAAACATTCAGTACTTC.